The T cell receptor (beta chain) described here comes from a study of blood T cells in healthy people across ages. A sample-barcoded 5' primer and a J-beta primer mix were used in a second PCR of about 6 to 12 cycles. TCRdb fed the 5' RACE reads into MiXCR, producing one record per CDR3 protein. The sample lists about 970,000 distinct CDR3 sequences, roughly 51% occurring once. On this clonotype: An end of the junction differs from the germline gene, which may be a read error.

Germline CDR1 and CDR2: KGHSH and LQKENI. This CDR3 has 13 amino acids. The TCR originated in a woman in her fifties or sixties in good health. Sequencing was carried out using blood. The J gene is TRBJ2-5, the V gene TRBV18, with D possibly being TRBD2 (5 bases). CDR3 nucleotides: TGTGCCAGCAAACGACTCTCCGGGGAGATCCAGTACTTC. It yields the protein CASKRLSGEIQYF.